These T cell receptor beta chains were read from a single sample in a study of cytomegalovirus exposure and HLA in healthy donors. Sequencing was performed with immunoSEQ multiplex PCR; in TCRdb, only in-frame clones are kept and a portion is missing. This table holds approximately 170,000 clones, around four fifths found once. Specimen: PBMCs. Receptors were obtained from a male donor in good health and CMV-seropositive. Both conserved end residues are part of each CDR3. A D gene is named only where the DNA matches it firmly. The listing skips clone size in some rows; elsewhere it reads once, few, many or a size class.

clone_size cdr3_length d_call j_call v_call cdr3_nt cdr3_aa
. 15 TRBD1 TRBJ2-7 TRBV9 TGTGCCAGCAGCGCGGGGACAGGGGGAGACTACGAGCAGTACTTC CASSAGTGGDYEQYF
. 16 . TRBJ2-5 TRBV19 TGTGCCAGTAGTATAGAGCCCGCCGGGGGTAGAGAGACCCAGTACTTC CASSIEPAGGRETQYF
. 13 . TRBJ2-7 TRBV18 TGTGCCAGCTCCCTCCTGGACATCTACGAGCAGTACTTC CASSLLDIYEQYF
. 15 . TRBJ2-3 TRBV27 TGTGCCAGCAGTTTCGGGACGGCTCGGGGGGATACGCAGTATTTT CASSFGTARGDTQYF
few 12 . TRBJ1-5 TRBV19 TGTGCCAGTAGACAGAGCCATCAGCCCCAGCATTTT CASRQSHQPQHF
. 16 TRBD2 TRBJ2-7 TRBV11-3 TGTGCCAGCAGCTTAGCCGACGCGGGACTAGGTTACGAGCAGTACTTC CASSLADAGLGYEQYF
. 14 . TRBJ2-2 TRBV27 TGTGCCAGCAGCCCCCCCCAGGCGACCGGGGAGCTGTTTTTT CASSPPQATGELFF
. 15 TRBD1 TRBJ2-3 TRBV7-2 TGTGCCAGCAGCTCGACAGGGATAAGCACAGATACGCAGTATTTT CASSSTGISTDTQYF
once 13 TRBD1 TRBJ1-5 TRBV29-1 TGCAGCGTTGTACAGGGGGGCAATCAGCCCCAGCATTTT CSVVQGGNQPQHF
few 12 . TRBJ2-7 TRBV6-5 TGTGCCAGCAGTTACTCGAGGGACGAGCAGTACTTC CASSYSRDEQYF
. 14 . TRBJ2-3 TRBV6-1 TGTGCCAGCCACCCGGGGCTAGCGTGGGATACGCAGTATTTT CASHPGLAWDTQYF
. 13 TRBD1 TRBJ2-7 TRBV5-1 TGCGCCAGCAGCTTACGGGACAGGGGCGAGCAGTACTTC CASSLRDRGEQYF
. 19 . TRBJ1-2 TRBV4-1 TGCGCCAGCAGCCAGGCTGGGCTGTACGTCGGAGGGTATAACTATGGCTACACCTTC CASSQAGLYVGGYNYGYTF
. 15 . TRBJ2-7 TRBV5-1 TGCGCCAGCAGCTTGGAGGCACTCAGGGAGGACGAGCAGTACTTC CASSLEALREDEQYF
. 13 . TRBJ1-1 TRBV9 TGTGCCAGCAGCGTAGCTCCGGGGACTGAAGCTTTCTTT CASSVAPGTEAFF
once 13 . TRBJ2-7 TRBV12-5 TGTGCTAGTGGTTTGCTACAGGGCTACGAGCAGTACTTC CASGLLQGYEQYF
. 12 TRBD1 TRBJ1-1 TRBV9 TGTGCCAGCGGCACAGGGGACACTGAAGCTTTCTTT CASGTGDTEAFF
. 17 TRBD1 TRBJ2-7 TRBV5-4 TGTGCCAGCAGCCCCCCTCCGGGACAGGGGACCTCCTACGAGCAGTACTTC CASSPPPGQGTSYEQYF
. 15 . TRBJ1-1 TRBV6-1 TGTGCCAGCAGTTGGAGCAGGGGAGGGTCGGGTGAAGCTTTCTTT CASSWSRGGSGEAFF
. 14 TRBD1 TRBJ1-2 TRBV6-1 TGTGCCAGCAGTGGGACAGGAGCTAACTATGGCTACACCTTC CASSGTGANYGYTF
. 15 TRBD1 TRBJ1-2 TRBV5-1 TGCGCCAGCAGCTTGCCCGGACAGGGGGGGAATGGCTACACCTTC CASSLPGQGGNGYTF
. 16 . TRBJ1-3 TRBV5-8 TGTGCCAGCGACCCGACAGTTATTCGCTCTGGAAACACCATATATTTT CASDPTVIRSGNTIYF
. 17 TRBD2 TRBJ2-7 TRBV11-2 TGTGCCAGCAGCCCAAATCGGGGATTAGCGGGGGGCTACGAGCAGTACTTC CASSPNRGLAGGYEQYF
. 15 . TRBJ2-7 TRBV6-5 TGTGCCAGCAGTCGAACAGACAGTCCCCGCTACGAGCAGTACTTC CASSRTDSPRYEQYF
. 15 TRBD2 TRBJ2-7 TRBV4-1 TGCGCCAGCAGCCCCGATAGCGGGGGGCATTACGAGCAGTACTTC CASSPDSGGHYEQYF
. 14 . TRBJ1-1 TRBV18 TGTGCCAGCTCACGGGGGGGGAGGAACACTGAAGCTTTCTTT CASSRGGRNTEAFF
. 12 TRBD1 TRBJ1-2 TRBV10-3 TGTGCCATCACCAAGACAGGGGATGGCTACACCTTC CAITKTGDGYTF
. 16 TRBD1 TRBJ1-2 TRBV5-1 TGCGCCAGCAGACCATTAGACAGGGGGGGCAGCTATGGCTACACCTTC CASRPLDRGGSYGYTF
. 12 . TRBJ1-1 TRBV30 TGTGCCTGGACCCCTGTCAGAAAGGGGTTTTTCTTT CAWTPVRKGFFF
. 14 TRBD2 TRBJ2-1 TRBV2 TGTGCCAGCAGTGAAATAGCGGGGGCTAATGAGCAGTTCTTC CASSEIAGANEQFF
. 14 . TRBJ1-1 TRBV27 TGTGCCAGCAGTTCCCTAGCAGCCAAAAACGCGGCTTTCTTT CASSSLAAKNAAFF
once 15 . TRBJ1-3 TRBV5-1 TGCGCCAGCAGACCTACAGCGGGCTCTGGAAACACCATATATTTT CASRPTAGSGNTIYF
. 14 . TRBJ1-3 TRBV14 TGTGCCAGCAGCCCAGGGTGGCCTGGAAACACCATATATTTT CASSPGWPGNTIYF
. 15 TRBD1 TRBJ2-3 TRBV5-1 TGCGCCAGCAGCTACAGGGGTGTTGGCACAGATACGCAGTATTTT CASSYRGVGTDTQYF
. 15 TRBD1 TRBJ1-2 TRBV7-8 TGTGCCAGCAGCGCAAGACAGGGGGCGAAGGATGGCTACACCTTC CASSARQGAKDGYTF
. 14 . TRBJ1-6 TRBV18 TGTGCCAGCTCACCACAGGCTGACTATTCACCCCTCCACTTT CASSPQADYSPLHF
. 14 TRBD1 TRBJ2-5 TRBV15 TGTGCCACCAGCTGGGACAGGGGCTCGGGGACCCAGTACTTC CATSWDRGSGTQYF
. 14 . TRBJ2-1 TRBV19 TGTGCCAGTAGTACCCTCTCGGGTATTGATGAGCAGTTCTTC CASSTLSGIDEQFF
. 13 TRBD1 TRBJ2-7 TRBV5-5 TGTGCCAGCAGCTGGAACAGGGGAGACGAGCAGTACTTC CASSWNRGDEQYF
. 14 TRBD1 TRBJ2-1 TRBV7-7 TGTGCTAGCAGCCGGGGACAGGTGCCCAATGAGCAGTTCTTC CASSRGQVPNEQFF
. 16 . TRBJ2-7 TRBV6-1 TGTGCCAGCAGTGACCTCTGGTCAGGGCTCCCCTACGAGCAGTACTTC CASSDLWSGLPYEQYF
. 17 . TRBJ1-3 TRBV4-1 TGCGCCAGCAGCCAGGAGCGGGAGGGGATCTCTGGAAACACCATATATTTT CASSQEREGISGNTIYF
. 10 . TRBJ2-5 TRBV29-1 TGCAGCGTTGAGGCAGAGACCCAGTACTTC CSVEAETQYF
. 15 TRBD1 TRBJ1-1 TRBV5-1 TGCGCCAGCAGTCCCGGGACAGGACCGAACACTGAAGCTTTCTTT CASSPGTGPNTEAFF
. 16 TRBD1 TRBJ2-7 TRBV7-9 TGTGCCAGCAGCTCCCCCGGGACAGGCGGCTCCTACGAGCAGTACTTC CASSSPGTGGSYEQYF
. 15 . TRBJ1-6 TRBV5-4 TGTGCCAGCAGCTTCGACTGGCGTGGTAATTCACCCCTCCACTTT CASSFDWRGNSPLHF
. 17 . TRBJ2-7 TRBV7-2 TGTGCCAGCAGCTTAGGACGGGGACTCATCAGCTCCTACGAGCAGTACTTC CASSLGRGLISSYEQYF
. 15 . TRBJ1-1 TRBV4-2 TGTGCCAGCAGCCCCCAGACTGGGAGCGGCACTGAAGCTTTCTTT CASSPQTGSGTEAFF
few 14 . TRBJ2-7 TRBV7-9 TGTGCCAGCAGCTCCCCGCGCAGGTCCATCGAGCAGTACTTC CASSSPRRSIEQYF
. 14 . TRBJ1-6 TRBV14 TGTGCCAGCAGCCTTGACCAGGGGAATTCACCCCTCCACTTT CASSLDQGNSPLHF
. 15 . TRBJ2-3 TRBV11-2 TGTGCCAGCAGCCTAGTGACAGGCGCGCCAGATACGCAGTATTTT CASSLVTGAPDTQYF
. 14 TRBD2 TRBJ2-5 TRBV27 TGTGCCAGCCAGAGCGGGGGGGCTGGGGAGACCCAGTACTTC CASQSGGAGETQYF
. 11 . TRBJ2-7 TRBV2 TGTGCCACTCGGGGGTCCTACGAGCAGTACTTC CATRGSYEQYF
. 14 . TRBJ2-7 TRBV5-4 TGTGCCAGCAGCCCCTGGGAGAGGGTCTACGAGCAGTACTTC CASSPWERVYEQYF